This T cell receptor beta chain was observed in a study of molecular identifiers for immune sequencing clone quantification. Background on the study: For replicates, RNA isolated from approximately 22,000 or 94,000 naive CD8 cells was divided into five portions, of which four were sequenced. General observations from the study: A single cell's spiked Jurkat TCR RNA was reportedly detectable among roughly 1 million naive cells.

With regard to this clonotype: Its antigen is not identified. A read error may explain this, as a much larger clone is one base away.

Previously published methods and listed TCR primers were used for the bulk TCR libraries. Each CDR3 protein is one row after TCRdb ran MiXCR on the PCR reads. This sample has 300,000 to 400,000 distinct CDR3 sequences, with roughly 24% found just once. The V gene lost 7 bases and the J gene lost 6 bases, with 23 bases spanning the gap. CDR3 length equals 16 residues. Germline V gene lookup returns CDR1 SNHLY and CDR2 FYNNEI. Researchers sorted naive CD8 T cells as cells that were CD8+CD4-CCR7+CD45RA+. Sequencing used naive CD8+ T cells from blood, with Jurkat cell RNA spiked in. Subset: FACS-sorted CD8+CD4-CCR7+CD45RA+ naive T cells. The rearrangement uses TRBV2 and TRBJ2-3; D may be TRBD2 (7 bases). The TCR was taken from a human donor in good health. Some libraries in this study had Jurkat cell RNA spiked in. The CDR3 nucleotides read TGTGCCAGCATTGCCGTGAGGCGGGGGCCGTCGGATACGCAGTATTTT. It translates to CASIAVRRGPSDTQYF.